Detailed here is one T cell receptor (beta chain). The antigen remains undetermined. These data come from a study of PD-1 blockade in mismatch repair-deficient tumors. The wider study: All were previously treated, progressing patients with around eleven mismatch repair-deficient cancer types. Whole-study findings and limits: After pembrolizumab, tumor-resident clones rose rapidly, then generally contracted before radiologic responses.

TCR sequencing covered three patients who responded to pembrolizumab. Germline V gene data show CDR1 as GTSNPN and CDR2 as SVGIG (reference sequence). Unmatched junction bases numbered 7, after V lost 2 bases and J lost 3 bases. The CDR3 has 15 residues. Sequenced by immunoSEQ multiplex PCR; TCRdb stores in-frame clones only, minus some. There are 120,000 or so clones in the sample; 85% to 90% occur only once, and approximately 12% lies in the top ten. V gene TRBV30 combines with J gene TRBJ2-1; 7 positions agree with TRBD1. The origin of this receptor is an adult with mismatch repair-deficient cancer. The sample was peripheral blood, taken 44 weeks after starting pembrolizumab. This CDR3 reads CAWSSGTEVYNEQFF. Written as DNA, the CDR3 is TGTGCCTGGAGTTCCGGGACAGAAGTCTACAATGAGCAGTTCTTC.